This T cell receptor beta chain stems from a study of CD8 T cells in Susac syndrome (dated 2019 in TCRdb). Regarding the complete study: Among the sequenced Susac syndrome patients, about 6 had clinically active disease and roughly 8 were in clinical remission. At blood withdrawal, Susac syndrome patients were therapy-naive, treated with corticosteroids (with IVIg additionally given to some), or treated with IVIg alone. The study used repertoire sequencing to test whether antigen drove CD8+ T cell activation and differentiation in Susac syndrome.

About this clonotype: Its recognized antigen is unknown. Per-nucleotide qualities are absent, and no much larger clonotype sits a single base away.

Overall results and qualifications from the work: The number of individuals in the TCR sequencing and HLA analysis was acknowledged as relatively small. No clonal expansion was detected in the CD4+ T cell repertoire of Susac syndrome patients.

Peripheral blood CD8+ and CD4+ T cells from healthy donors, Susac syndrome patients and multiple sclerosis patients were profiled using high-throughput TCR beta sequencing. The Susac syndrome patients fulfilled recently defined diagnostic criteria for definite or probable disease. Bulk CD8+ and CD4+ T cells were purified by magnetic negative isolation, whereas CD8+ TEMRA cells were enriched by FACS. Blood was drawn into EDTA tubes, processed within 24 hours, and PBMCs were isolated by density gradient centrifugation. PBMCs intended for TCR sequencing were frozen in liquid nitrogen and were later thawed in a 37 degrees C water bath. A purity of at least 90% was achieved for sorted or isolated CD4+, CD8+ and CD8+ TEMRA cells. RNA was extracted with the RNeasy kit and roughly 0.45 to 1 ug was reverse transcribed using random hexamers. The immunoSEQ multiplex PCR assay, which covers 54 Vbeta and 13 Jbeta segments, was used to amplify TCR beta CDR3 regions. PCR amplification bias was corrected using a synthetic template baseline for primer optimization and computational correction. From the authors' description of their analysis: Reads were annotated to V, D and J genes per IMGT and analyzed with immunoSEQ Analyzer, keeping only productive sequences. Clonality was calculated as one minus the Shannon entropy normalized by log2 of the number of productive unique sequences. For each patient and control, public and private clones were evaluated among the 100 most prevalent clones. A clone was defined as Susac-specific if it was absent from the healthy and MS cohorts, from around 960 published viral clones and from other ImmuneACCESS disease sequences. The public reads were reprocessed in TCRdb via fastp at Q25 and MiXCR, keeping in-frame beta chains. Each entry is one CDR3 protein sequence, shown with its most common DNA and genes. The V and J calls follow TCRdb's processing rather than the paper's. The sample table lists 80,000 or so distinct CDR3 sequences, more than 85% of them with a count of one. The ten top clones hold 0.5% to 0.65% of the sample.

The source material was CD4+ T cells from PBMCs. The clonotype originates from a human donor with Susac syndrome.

The CDR3: CASSFPLGLREFF. The nucleotides read TGTGCCAGCAGTTTCCCACTCGGCCTTAGGGAGTTCTTC. The chain is made from TRBV12-3 or TRBV12-4 and TRBJ2-1, with no confidently assigned D gene. Cut back by 3 bases and 14 bases, the V and J ends lie 17 bases apart. The CDR3 covers 13 residues, taking in both the cysteine and the phenylalanine. Only the CDR3 part of the read is kept: 39 bases, read in frame from the first base.